What follows are 28 T cell receptor beta chains derived from one specimen sequenced in a study of T cells in Graves' hyperthyroidism and ophthalmopathy. Regions amplified from RNA transcripts were the TCR beta CDR3 regions. The study used the HTBI primer set for a first-round RT-PCR of the TCR CDR3. TCRdb reanalysed the multiplex PCR reads using MiXCR and keeps one entry per CDR3 protein. The sample records over 500,000 distinct CDR3 sequences, roughly 17% being singletons. Source material: blood. These receptors came from a young woman with Graves' ophthalmopathy.

In its sample, this clonotype was seen a few times. This chain links TRBV7-9 with TRBJ1-2; no clear D. The CDR3 contains 15 residues. CDR1 and CDR2 (germline): SEHNR, FQNEAQ (reference sequence). The V gene lost 0 bases and the J gene lost 4 bases, with 12 bases spanning the gap. This chain's CDR3 is CASSLAVRALYGYTF. The CDR3 coding sequence is TGTGCCAGCAGCTTAGCGGTAAGGGCACTCTATGGCTACACCTTC.

This clonotype was detected only a few times. This sequence joins TRBV19 and TRBJ2-3, with 7 bases lining up with TRBD2. Germline V gene lookup returns CDR1 LNHDA and CDR2 SQIVND (reference sequence). This CDR3 is 14 amino acids long. Trimming at V came to 6 bases and at J to 0 bases, leaving 3 bases not matched to a gene. The CDR3 sequence: CASRGGGSTDTQYF. CDR3 bases: TGTGCCAGTAGGGGCGGGGGAAGCACAGATACGCAGTATTTT.

This clonotype turned up a few times. The chain uses TRBV6-1 and TRBJ2-6; 8 bases agree with TRBD2. Germline V gene sequence: CDR1 MNHNS, CDR2 SASEGT. The CDR3 runs 15 residues. J was trimmed by 4 bases and V by 3 bases; bases with no gene match: 2. DNA for the CDR3: TGTGCCAGCAGTGACGGGGGGGCCGGGGCCAACGTCCTGACTTTC. Protein sequence: CASSDGGAGANVLTF.

This clonotype was seen ten or more times. This rearrangement joins TRBV30 to TRBJ2-3, with TRBD2 matching 12 bases. With V trimmed by 7 bases and J by 4 bases, 6 bases remained unmatched. CDR3 length: 14 amino acids. CDR1 GTSNPN and CDR2 SVGIG come from the germline V gene (reference sequence). This chain's CDR3 is CAFGLAGRADTQYF. For the CDR3, the DNA is TGTGCCTTTGGACTAGCGGGAAGGGCAGATACGCAGTATTTT. Combining the CDR3 with reference TRBV30 and TRBJ2-3 gives the whole variable domain SQTIHQWPATLVQPVGSPLSLECTVEGTSNPNLYWYRQAAGRGLQLLFYSVGIGQISSEVPQNLSASRPQDRQFILSSKKLLLSDSGFYLCAFGLAGRADTQYFGPGTRLTVL.

This clonotype appeared many times. The chain is built from TRBV12-3 or TRBV12-4 and TRBJ1-1, with 7 bases fitting TRBD1. Losses at the gene ends were 6 bases for V and 3 bases for J; bases not matched to a gene: 10. This CDR3 region has 15 residues. CDR3 in amino acids: CASSPSQGYYTEAFF. Written as DNA, the CDR3 is TGTGCCAGCAGCCCCTCACAGGGGTACTACACTGAAGCTTTCTTT.

This clonotype was seen ten or more times. The rearrangement uses TRBV11-2 and TRBJ2-1, with 11 nucleotides matching TRBD2. Germline V gene sequence: CDR1 SGHAT, CDR2 FQNNGV. CDR3 length: 17 residues. The V and J ends lost 1 base and 6 bases, in that order; junction bases with no gene match: 8. The CDR3 DNA is TGTGCCAGCAGCTTAGGGCCCCCTGGACTAGCGGGCAATGAGCAGTTCTTC. Protein product: CASSLGPPGLAGNEQFF.

This clonotype showed up many times. This chain uses TRBV6-1 with TRBJ2-4; 8 bases are a match to TRBD1. CDR1 MNHNS and CDR2 SASEGT come from the germline V gene. Trimming at V came to 6 bases and at J to 0 bases, leaving 7 bases not matched to a gene. This CDR3 contains 16 residues. CDR3 DNA: TGTGCCAGCAGCATTTATACAGGGGGAGCCAAAAACATTCAGTACTTC. Translated: CASSIYTGGAKNIQYF.

This clonotype has only a few counts. V gene TRBV7-8 combines with J gene TRBJ2-7; 9 bases are a match to TRBD2. The CDR3 spans 16 residues. The trim removed 1 base at V and 9 bases at J, leaving 13 bases unmatched. Germline lookup yields CDR1 SGHVS and CDR2 FQNEAQ. The CDR3 DNA reads as TGTGCCAGCAGCTTAGGTTCGGGGCGGGAGGGCCGGGGGCAGTACTTC. It yields the protein CASSLGSGREGRGQYF. Looking up the rest from reference TRBV7-8 and TRBJ2-7 gives the full variable domain: GAGVSQSPRYKVAKRGQDVALRCDPISGHVSLFWYQQALGQGPEFLTYFQNEAQLDKSGLPSDRFFAERPEGSVSTLKIQRTQQEDSAVYLCASSLGSGREGRGQYFGPGTRLTVT.

The gene calls are TRBV4-2 and TRBJ1-2; the D is unclear. This CDR3 region has 16 residues. V was clipped by 1 base and J by 3 bases, with 15 bases between them. CDR1 is LGHNA, CDR2 YNFKEQ, per germline. CDR3 DNA: TGTGCCAGCAGCCAAGGGATGGAGCGGGTATACTATGGCTACACCTTC. Translating it yields CASSQGMERVYYGYTF.

This clonotype was counted only a few times. This may arise from a read error, as a much more abundant clone is one base away. V gene TRBV28 combines with J gene TRBJ2-7, with D hard to call. CDR3 size: 12 residues. CDR1 is MDHEN and CDR2 is SYDVKM in the germline V gene. The CDR3 loop is CASSLLSREQHF. CDR3 sequence (DNA): TGTGCCAGCAGTTTATTATCGCGCGAGCAGCACTTC. The whole variable domain, filled in from reference TRBV28 and TRBJ2-7, reads DVKVTQSSRYLVKRTGEKVFLECVQDMDHENMFWYRQDPGLGLRLIYFSYDVKMKEKGDIPEGYSVSREKKERFSLILESASTNQTSMYLCASSLLSREQHFGPGTRLTVT.

Many counts were recorded for this clonotype. The genes are TRBV28 and TRBJ2-7, with 10 bases that match TRBD1. Trimming cost V 3 bases and J 0 bases; bases outside gene matches: 5. The CDR3 runs 16 residues. Germline lookup yields CDR1 MDHEN and CDR2 SYDVKM. CDR3 sequence: CASSFRRTGGSYEQYF. The DNA for the CDR3 is TGTGCCAGCAGTTTCCGGCGGACAGGGGGCTCCTACGAGCAGTACTTC.

This clonotype was recorded a few times. V gene TRBV5-6 combines with J gene TRBJ2-1; 12 nucleotides line up with TRBD2. In germline, CDR1 is SGHDT, CDR2 YYEEEE. There are 16 residues in the CDR3. V was clipped by 6 bases and J by 7 bases; unmatched bases: 11. The CDR3: CASTLGLAGGPNEQFF. The CDR3 coding sequence is TGTGCCAGCACCCTGGGGCTAGCGGGGGGGCCGAATGAGCAGTTCTTC.

The sample holds many counts of this clonotype. The rearrangement links TRBV6-1 to TRBJ1-2; D not resolved. Trimming removed 6 bases at V and 4 bases at J, with 12 bases between. Germline V gene sequence: CDR1 MNHNS, CDR2 SASEGT. This CDR3 is built from 13 residues. This CDR3 reads CASRGTEAYGYTF. The CDR3 DNA follows: TGTGCCAGCAGGGGTACTGAGGCCTATGGCTACACCTTC.

The table lists this clonotype with many counts. J is TRBJ2-7 and V is TRBV2, with 8 bases matching TRBD1. The J segment lost 2 bases and the V segment lost 8 bases, leaving 11 bases of the junction unmatched. CDR1 and CDR2 (germline): SNHLY, FYNNEI. The CDR3 totals 15 residues. The CDR3 protein is CASRPAETGAYEQYF. In DNA form, the CDR3 reads TGTGCCAGCCGTCCAGCCGAGACAGGGGCCTACGAGCAGTACTTC.

This clonotype was detected many times. This chain links TRBV11-2 with TRBJ1-1; 10 bases align to TRBD1. V trimming: 1 base; J trimming: 5 bases; junction bases outside the gene matches: 10. CDR1 and CDR2 (germline): SGHAT, FQNNGV. This CDR3 has 17 residues. The DNA of the CDR3 is TGTGCCAGCAGCTTAGTCGGACAGGGGGACCCGAGAACTGAAGCTTTCTTT. It codes for CASSLVGQGDPRTEAFF.

The chain employs TRBV3-1 and TRBJ2-1; no definite D call. CDR3 length: 15 residues. V lost 1 base to trimming and J lost 9 bases, with 16 bases between them. Germline V gives CDR1 LGHDT, CDR2 YNNKEL (reference sequence). The CDR3 nucleotides read TGTGCCAGCAGCCAAGCACGGTGGCCTTTAGGTGAGCAGTTCTTC. Its protein product is CASSQARWPLGEQFF.

The sample holds many counts of this clonotype. This chain joins TRBV4-3 and TRBJ2-7, with D unclear. The CDR3 has 14 amino acids. Germline CDR1 LGHNA, CDR2 YSLEER. The V end lost 1 base, the J end lost 7 bases, and 14 bases lay between the germline ends. In nucleotides, the CDR3 is TGCGCCAGCAGCCAAGGACGTTGGTATGAAGAGCAGTACTTC. Translated: CASSQGRWYEEQYF.

This clonotype was counted only a few times. CDR3 in amino acids: CASSPGTASRGYTF. The CDR3 DNA reads as TGTGCCAGCTCACCAGGGACGGCCTCTAGGGGCTACACCTTC. The chain has TRBV18 and TRBJ1-2; D is perhaps TRBD1 (5 bases). Trimming removed 2 bases at V and 8 bases at J, with 15 bases between. The germline V gene encodes CDR1 KGHSH and CDR2 LQKENI. The CDR3 sequence is 14 residues long.

This clonotype has more than one count but fewer than ten. V and J are TRBV2 and TRBJ1-6, with TRBD1 matching 9 bases. CDR1 and CDR2 (germline): SNHLY, FYNNEI. The CDR3 runs to 15 residues. The V gene end was trimmed by 6 bases and the J gene end by 7 bases; junction bases not matched to a gene: 7. CDR3 coding DNA: TGTGCCAGCAGGGTACAGGGGGCAAAAAATTCACCCCTCCACTTT. Protein: CASRVQGAKNSPLHF.

This clonotype occurred many times. V and J are TRBV12-3 or TRBV12-4 and TRBJ2-1, with 9 bases that match TRBD2. V trimming: 4 bases; J trimming: 2 bases; junction bases outside the gene matches: 3. The length of the CDR3 is 15 residues. DNA of the CDR3: TGTGCCAGCAGTTCCGGCGGGAGGGCCTACAATGAGCAGTTCTTC. It is translated as CASSSGGRAYNEQFF.

J is TRBJ1-5 and V is TRBV25-1, with 7 bases aligning to TRBD1. The CDR3 has 15 amino acids. The germline V gene encodes CDR1 MGHDK and CDR2 SYGVNS. The junction had 6 bases not matched to a gene; V was cut back by 1 base and J by 6 bases. The CDR3 DNA reads TGTGCCAGCAGTGAATCATCGGCAGGGGGTCAGCCCCAGCATTTT. Translating it yields CASSESSAGGQPQHF.

This clonotype was found many times. The V call is TRBV7-9, the J call TRBJ2-1; TRBD1 aligns across 8 bases. Germline-derived CDR1 and CDR2 are SEHNR and FQNEAQ (reference sequence). The CDR3 is made up of 15 amino acids. V shed 1 base and J 7 bases; nucleotides not matched to a gene: 6. As DNA, the CDR3 is TGTGCCAGCAGCTTAGGCAGGGGGCTCGGGAATGAGCAGTTCTTC. The encoded protein is CASSLGRGLGNEQFF.

V is TRBV6-5 and J is TRBJ2-2; 7 bases are a match to TRBD1. The CDR3 totals 18 residues. V trimming: 4 bases; J trimming: 1 base; junction bases outside the gene matches: 12. Germline CDR1 MNHEY, CDR2 SVGAGI. The DNA of the CDR3 is TGTGCCAGCAGTTTTACTACCCGGGACAGAGGGAACACCGGGGAGCTGTTTTTT. This codes for CASSFTTRDRGNTGELFF.

This clonotype was seen at least ten times. The chain combines TRBV6-1 with TRBJ1-1; D is undetermined. Between the trimmed V and J ends, which lost 4 bases and 5 bases, there was a span of 11 bases. CDR3 length equals 13 residues. Germline-derived CDR1 and CDR2 are MNHNS and SASEGT. CDR3 DNA: TGTGCCAGCAGTGCCCCGATATTTACTGAAGCTTTCTTT. It specifies CASSAPIFTEAFF.

This clonotype was detected many times. The chain links TRBV7-3 to TRBJ1-1, with D perhaps TRBD1 (5 bases). V lost 1 base to trimming and J lost 8 bases, with 14 bases between them. This CDR3 contains 14 residues. Germline CDR1 reads SGHTA; CDR2 reads FQGTGA. The CDR3 region has the DNA TGTGCCAGCAGCTTAAGCCCCGACAGTAGGGAAGCTTTCTTT. Its protein is CASSLSPDSREAFF. The full variable domain, in which reference TRBV7-3 and TRBJ1-1 provide the parts outside the CDR3, is GAGVSQTPSNKVTEKGKYVELRCDPISGHTALYWYRQSLGQGPEFLIYFQGTGAADDSGLPNDRFFAVRPEGSVSTLKIQRTERGDSAVYLCASSLSPDSREAFFGQGTRLTVV.

This clonotype was seen ten or more times. The chain carries TRBV3-1 and TRBJ1-2; 7 positions agree with TRBD1. Germline lookup yields CDR1 LGHDT and CDR2 YNNKEL (reference sequence). After removal of 4 bases from V and 4 bases from J, the junction contained 3 bases not matched to a gene. The CDR3 sequence is 13 residues long. CDR3 sequence: CASSRQGTYGYTF. In DNA, the CDR3 is TGTGCCAGCAGCCGACAGGGCACCTATGGCTACACCTTC.

The chain combines TRBV29-1 with TRBJ2-2; D is ambiguous. V lost 5 bases and J 3 bases, leaving 10 bases between the germline ends. Germline assignment: CDR1 SQVTM and CDR2 ANQGSEA. The CDR3 totals 13 residues. The CDR3 region has the DNA TGCAGCGTTCTGGTGCGAGACACCGGGGAGCTGTTTTTT. The encoded protein is CSVLVRDTGELFF.

This chain connects TRBV4-3 to TRBJ1-2; tentative D call: TRBD1 (5 bases). V gave up 0 bases and J gave up 4 bases, with 12 bases separating them. The CDR3 loop spans 15 amino acids. Germline-derived CDR1 and CDR2 are LGHNA and YSLEER. As DNA, the CDR3 is TGCGCCAGCAGCCAAGATGGACAAAAGGGCTATGGCTACACCTTC. It yields the protein CASSQDGQKGYGYTF.